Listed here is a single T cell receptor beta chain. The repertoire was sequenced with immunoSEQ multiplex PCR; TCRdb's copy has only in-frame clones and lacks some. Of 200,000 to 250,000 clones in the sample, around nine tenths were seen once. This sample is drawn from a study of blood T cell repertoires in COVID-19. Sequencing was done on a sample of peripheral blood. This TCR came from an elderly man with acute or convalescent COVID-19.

CDR3 nucleotides: TGTGCCAGCAGCTTAATTCGGTTTTCTGGGGCCAACGTCCTGACTTTC. Translation: CASSLIRFSGANVLTF. The chain recombines TRBV7-9 with TRBJ2-6; the D is unclear. V lost 2 bases to trimming and J lost 1 base, with 9 bases between them. The CDR3 length is 16 residues. The V gene's germline CDR1 is SEHNR and CDR2 FQNEAQ (reference sequence).